Listed below are T cell receptor beta chains from one sample, sequenced in a study of identical twins. MiXCR, run by TCRdb on the 5' RACE reads, gives a single entry per CDR3 protein. The sample has 1.5 million to 2 million distinct CDR3 sequences, around a third seen once. Sequenced sample: cord blood. These receptors all come from a newborn girl in good health. The CDR3 runs from the conserved cysteine through the conserved F or W. A D gene is named only where the DNA matches it firmly. For some rows the clone size is stated as once, few or many, or as a class when expanded; others skip it.

J gene: TRBJ2-5; D gene: TRBD1; V gene: TRBV24-1; CDR3 length: 16; clone size: few; CDR3 protein: CATSAGTGGFQETQYF; CDR3 DNA: TGTGCCACCAGTGCCGGGACAGGGGGCTTCCAAGAGACCCAGTACTTC
J gene: TRBJ1-2; D gene: NA; V gene: TRBV24-1; CDR3 length: 8; clone size: few; CDR3 protein: CATALITF; CDR3 DNA: TGTGCCACCGCTCTCATCACCTTC
J gene: TRBJ1-5; D gene: NA; V gene: TRBV20-1; CDR3 length: 13; clone size: few; CDR3 protein: CSAKKGRDQPQHF; CDR3 DNA: TGCAGTGCTAAAAAGGGGAGGGATCAGCCCCAGCATTTT
J gene: TRBJ2-7; D gene: NA; V gene: TRBV7-2; CDR3 length: 14; clone size: many; CDR3 protein: CASSSGSLTYEQYF; CDR3 DNA: TGTGCCAGCAGCTCTGGCTCACTTACCTACGAGCAGTACTTC
J gene: TRBJ2-7; D gene: NA; V gene: TRBV20-1; CDR3 length: 13; clone size: few; CDR3 protein: CSASGSGYNEQYF; CDR3 DNA: TGCAGTGCTAGCGGGAGCGGTTACAATGAGCAGTACTTC
J gene: TRBJ2-3; D gene: NA; V gene: TRBV28; CDR3 length: 15; clone size: few; CDR3 protein: CATKGGLGGTDTQYF; CDR3 DNA: TGTGCCACCAAGGGCGGGTTAGGGGGCACAGATACGCAGTATTTT
J gene: TRBJ2-7; D gene: TRBD1; V gene: TRBV7-8; CDR3 length: 16; clone size: NA; CDR3 protein: CASSLVKGDRIYEQYF; CDR3 DNA: TGTGCCAGCAGCTTAGTTAAAGGGGACAGAATCTACGAGCAGTACTTC
J gene: TRBJ2-4; D gene: NA; V gene: TRBV7-2; CDR3 length: 14; clone size: NA; CDR3 protein: CASSLRPAKNIQYF; CDR3 DNA: TGTGCCAGCAGCTTAAGGCCAGCCAAAAACATTCAGTACTTC
J gene: TRBJ2-3; D gene: TRBD2; V gene: TRBV20-1; CDR3 length: 17; clone size: NA; CDR3 protein: CSARDRRRGTRGDTQYF; CDR3 DNA: TGCAGTGCTAGAGATCGAAGGCGGGGGACCCGCGGGGATACGCAGTATTTT
J gene: TRBJ2-7; D gene: TRBD2; V gene: TRBV20-1; CDR3 length: 11; clone size: NA; CDR3 protein: CSVTKRGEQYF; CDR3 DNA: TGCAGTGTGACAAAGCGGGGGGAGCAGTACTTC
J gene: TRBJ2-7; D gene: NA; V gene: TRBV21-1; CDR3 length: 12; clone size: NA; CDR3 protein: CASSKHSYEQYF; CDR3 DNA: TGTGCCAGCAGCAAACACTCCTACGAGCAGTACTTC
J gene: TRBJ2-1; D gene: TRBD2; V gene: TRBV6-5; CDR3 length: 17; clone size: NA; CDR3 protein: CASSYSSLAGVYNEQFF; CDR3 DNA: TGTGCCAGCAGTTACTCCTCTCTAGCGGGAGTTTACAATGAGCAGTTCTTC
J gene: TRBJ1-1; D gene: NA; V gene: TRBV12-3/TRBV12-4; CDR3 length: 14; clone size: NA; CDR3 protein: CASSLVDGWGKTFF; CDR3 DNA: TGTGCCAGCAGTTTAGTAGACGGCTGGGGAAAAACTTTCTTT
J gene: TRBJ2-3; D gene: TRBD2; V gene: TRBV29-1; CDR3 length: 13; clone size: few; CDR3 protein: CSVERLADYTQYF; CDR3 DNA: TGCAGCGTTGAAAGGCTAGCGGACTATACGCAGTATTTT
J gene: TRBJ2-4; D gene: TRBD2; V gene: TRBV18; CDR3 length: 15; clone size: NA; CDR3 protein: CASSPLAGGENIQYF; CDR3 DNA: TGTGCCAGCTCACCACTAGCGGGAGGGGAAAACATTCAGTACTTC
J gene: TRBJ2-3; D gene: TRBD2; V gene: TRBV14; CDR3 length: 16; clone size: NA; CDR3 protein: CASSQDIAGGTDTQYF; CDR3 DNA: TGTGCCAGCAGCCAAGATATAGCGGGGGGCACAGATACGCAGTATTTT
J gene: TRBJ2-1; D gene: TRBD2; V gene: TRBV2; CDR3 length: 15; clone size: few; CDR3 protein: CASSETSGRPNEQFF; CDR3 DNA: TGTGCCAGCAGTGAGACTAGCGGGAGACCCAATGAGCAGTTCTTC
J gene: TRBJ1-1; D gene: NA; V gene: TRBV20-1; CDR3 length: 15; clone size: NA; CDR3 protein: CSAVYPGPGNTEAFF; CDR3 DNA: TGCAGTGCTGTATACCCGGGCCCCGGGAACACTGAAGCTTTCTTT
J gene: TRBJ2-7; D gene: NA; V gene: TRBV11-3; CDR3 length: 13; clone size: NA; CDR3 protein: CASSPSSVNEQYF; CDR3 DNA: TGTGCCAGCAGCCCTAGCTCGGTCAATGAGCAATACTTC
J gene: TRBJ1-5; D gene: NA; V gene: TRBV29-1; CDR3 length: 13; clone size: many; CDR3 protein: CSVVAGNNQPQHF; CDR3 DNA: TGCAGCGTTGTTGCTGGTAACAATCAGCCCCAGCATTTT
J gene: TRBJ2-4; D gene: NA; V gene: TRBV6-5; CDR3 length: 15; clone size: few; CDR3 protein: CASRLHRRAKNIQYF; CDR3 DNA: TGTGCCAGCAGGCTCCATAGACGAGCCAAAAACATTCAGTACTTC
J gene: TRBJ2-1; D gene: NA; V gene: TRBV10-3; CDR3 length: 15; clone size: few; CDR3 protein: CAISELDKIYNEQFF; CDR3 DNA: TGTGCCATCAGTGAGTTAGACAAAATCTACAATGAGCAGTTCTTC
J gene: TRBJ2-7; D gene: NA; V gene: TRBV4-2; CDR3 length: 14; clone size: NA; CDR3 protein: CASSQERASYEQYF; CDR3 DNA: TGTGCCAGCAGCCAAGAGCGGGCCTCCTACGAGCAGTACTTC
J gene: TRBJ2-4; D gene: NA; V gene: TRBV6-4; CDR3 length: 12; clone size: few; CDR3 protein: CASSGDGDIQYF; CDR3 DNA: TGTGCCAGCAGTGGTGATGGGGACATTCAGTACTTC
J gene: TRBJ2-1; D gene: NA; V gene: TRBV5-1; CDR3 length: 15; clone size: few; CDR3 protein: CASSLGGIAYNEQFF; CDR3 DNA: TGCGCCAGCAGCTTGGGCGGGATCGCCTACAATGAGCAGTTCTTC
J gene: TRBJ2-6; D gene: NA; V gene: TRBV6-5; CDR3 length: 20; clone size: NA; CDR3 protein: CASSYFLICGGHSGANVLTF; CDR3 DNA: TGTGCCAGCAGTTACTTTTTGATTTGTGGAGGGCACTCTGGGGCCAACGTCCTGACTTTC
J gene: TRBJ2-3; D gene: NA; V gene: TRBV2; CDR3 length: 15; clone size: many; CDR3 protein: CASSEHPASTDTQYF; CDR3 DNA: TGTGCCAGCAGTGAACATCCGGCTAGCACAGATACGCAGTATTTT
J gene: TRBJ1-5; D gene: NA; V gene: TRBV7-2; CDR3 length: 14; clone size: NA; CDR3 protein: CASSPGTLNQPQHF; CDR3 DNA: TGTGCCAGCAGCCCCGGGACACTTAATCAGCCCCAGCATTTT
J gene: TRBJ2-1; D gene: TRBD2; V gene: TRBV6-1; CDR3 length: 15; clone size: NA; CDR3 protein: CASSEPGLVPNEQFF; CDR3 DNA: TGTGCCAGCAGTGAACCGGGACTAGTCCCAAATGAGCAGTTCTTC
J gene: TRBJ2-1; D gene: TRBD2; V gene: TRBV5-1; CDR3 length: 16; clone size: few; CDR3 protein: CASSLAPSGRSNEQFF; CDR3 DNA: TGCGCCAGCAGCTTGGCCCCCAGCGGGAGGTCAAATGAGCAGTTCTTC
J gene: TRBJ2-7; D gene: TRBD2; V gene: TRBV20-1; CDR3 length: 13; clone size: few; CDR3 protein: CSSTAGAGYEQYF; CDR3 DNA: TGCAGTTCCACGGCGGGAGCTGGATACGAGCAGTACTTC
J gene: TRBJ2-1; D gene: TRBD2; V gene: TRBV5-1; CDR3 length: 16; clone size: many; CDR3 protein: CASSLGLAGGYNEQFF; CDR3 DNA: TGCGCCAGCAGCTTGGGACTAGCGGGAGGGTACAATGAGCAGTTCTTC
J gene: TRBJ2-3; D gene: NA; V gene: TRBV20-1; CDR3 length: 12; clone size: few; CDR3 protein: CSARALGGTQYF; CDR3 DNA: TGCAGTGCTAGAGCGCTAGGGGGTACGCAGTATTTT
J gene: TRBJ2-1; D gene: NA; V gene: TRBV29-1; CDR3 length: 13; clone size: once; CDR3 protein: CSVEDTHYNEQFF; CDR3 DNA: TGCAGCGTTGAGGACACGCACTACAATGAGCAGTTCTTC
J gene: TRBJ1-2; D gene: TRBD1; V gene: TRBV27; CDR3 length: 14; clone size: NA; CDR3 protein: CASGKDREGYGYTF; CDR3 DNA: TGTGCCAGCGGTAAGGACAGGGAGGGCTATGGCTACACCTTC
J gene: TRBJ2-1; D gene: TRBD1; V gene: TRBV6-2/TRBV6-3; CDR3 length: 13; clone size: NA; CDR3 protein: CASKGQGHNEQFF; CDR3 DNA: TGTGCCAGCAAGGGACAGGGACACAATGAGCAGTTCTTC
J gene: TRBJ2-5; D gene: NA; V gene: TRBV5-6; CDR3 length: 13; clone size: NA; CDR3 protein: CASSFILFETQYF; CDR3 DNA: TGTGCCAGCAGCTTCATCCTATTTGAGACCCAGTACTTC
J gene: TRBJ2-4; D gene: NA; V gene: TRBV4-2; CDR3 length: 16; clone size: NA; CDR3 protein: CASSLQVTGAENIQYF; CDR3 DNA: TGTGCCAGCAGCCTACAGGTGACGGGAGCTGAAAACATTCAGTACTTC
J gene: TRBJ1-2; D gene: NA; V gene: TRBV29-1; CDR3 length: 13; clone size: NA; CDR3 protein: CSVGTKGGYGYTF; CDR3 DNA: TGCAGCGTGGGGACGAAAGGGGGTTACGGCTACACCTTC
J gene: TRBJ2-3; D gene: NA; V gene: TRBV12-3/TRBV12-4; CDR3 length: 12; clone size: many; CDR3 protein: CASSMSTDTQYF; CDR3 DNA: TGTGCCAGCAGCATGAGCACAGATACGCAGTATTTT
J gene: TRBJ2-5; D gene: NA; V gene: TRBV5-1; CDR3 length: 15; clone size: NA; CDR3 protein: CASSFGRLMQETQYF; CDR3 DNA: TGCGCCAGCAGTTTCGGGCGACTCATGCAAGAGACCCAGTACTTC
J gene: TRBJ1-1; D gene: NA; V gene: TRBV29-1; CDR3 length: 13; clone size: NA; CDR3 protein: CSVEEGLGTEAFF; CDR3 DNA: TGCAGCGTTGAAGAGGGGTTGGGAACTGAAGCTTTCTTT
J gene: TRBJ1-3; D gene: NA; V gene: TRBV2; CDR3 length: 14; clone size: NA; CDR3 protein: CASSEGHSGNTIYF; CDR3 DNA: TGTGCCAGCAGTGAGGGACACTCTGGAAACACCATATATTTT
J gene: TRBJ2-1; D gene: NA; V gene: TRBV2; CDR3 length: 10; clone size: many; CDR3 protein: CASGLNEQFF; CDR3 DNA: TGTGCCAGCGGCCTCAATGAGCAGTTCTTC
J gene: TRBJ1-5; D gene: TRBD1; V gene: TRBV5-1; CDR3 length: 15; clone size: NA; CDR3 protein: CASKGQRYSNQPQHF; CDR3 DNA: TGCGCCAGCAAGGGACAGCGCTATAGCAATCAGCCCCAGCATTTT
J gene: TRBJ2-1; D gene: NA; V gene: TRBV20-1; CDR3 length: 15; clone size: few; CDR3 protein: CSARDSLVSYNEQFF; CDR3 DNA: TGCAGTGCTAGAGATAGCCTAGTCTCCTACAATGAGCAGTTCTTC
J gene: TRBJ2-3; D gene: NA; V gene: TRBV5-1; CDR3 length: 17; clone size: NA; CDR3 protein: CASSLAVVASSTDTQYF; CDR3 DNA: TGCGCCAGCAGCTTGGCGGTCGTTGCCTCTTCCACAGATACGCAGTATTTT
J gene: TRBJ2-7; D gene: NA; V gene: TRBV12-3/TRBV12-4; CDR3 length: 13; clone size: few; CDR3 protein: CATAPSGHSEQYF; CDR3 DNA: TGTGCCACCGCCCCCTCTGGTCACAGCGAGCAGTACTTC
J gene: TRBJ1-2; D gene: TRBD1; V gene: TRBV6-1; CDR3 length: 15; clone size: few; CDR3 protein: CASSAYRGGHYGYTF; CDR3 DNA: TGTGCCAGCAGTGCCTACAGGGGAGGTCACTACGGCTACACCTTC
J gene: TRBJ2-7; D gene: NA; V gene: TRBV5-5; CDR3 length: 12; clone size: many; CDR3 protein: CASSLVLREQYF; CDR3 DNA: TGTGCCAGCAGCTTGGTGTTGCGCGAGCAGTACTTC
J gene: TRBJ1-2; D gene: TRBD1; V gene: TRBV5-1; CDR3 length: 14; clone size: NA; CDR3 protein: CASSGDRLYYGYTF; CDR3 DNA: TGCGCCAGCAGCGGGGACAGACTCTACTATGGCTACACCTTC
J gene: TRBJ2-1; D gene: TRBD2; V gene: TRBV18; CDR3 length: 15; clone size: NA; CDR3 protein: CASSPLAGGRSEQFF; CDR3 DNA: TGTGCCAGCTCACCATTAGCGGGGGGGCGTAGTGAGCAGTTCTTC
J gene: TRBJ2-1; D gene: TRBD2; V gene: TRBV12-3/TRBV12-4; CDR3 length: 15; clone size: NA; CDR3 protein: CASSLREARYYEQFF; CDR3 DNA: TGTGCCAGCAGCCTTCGGGAGGCCCGGTACTATGAGCAGTTCTTC